This entry lists 4 T cell receptor beta chains sequenced from one sample in a study of cytomegalovirus exposure and HLA in healthy donors. 60 Vbeta and 13 Jbeta primers were used in PCR. Here immunoSEQ multiplex PCR was the method, and the copy in TCRdb shows in-frame clones only, minus some. The data show fewer than 200,000 clones, about 85% seen once. Material: PBMCs. These receptors were collected from a woman in her forties or fifties in good health and CMV-seropositive.

The V and J genes are TRBV9 and TRBJ1-2, with 7 bases matching TRBD1. CDR1 and CDR2 from the germline V gene are SGDLS and YYNGEE. Trimming removed 3 bases from V and 5 bases from J; junction bases left unmatched: 1. The CDR3 covers 12 residues. For the CDR3, the DNA is TGTGCCAGCAGCGAACAGGGGTATGGCTACACCTTC. This gives the protein CASSEQGYGYTF.

The CDR3 DNA reads TGTGCCAGCAGCCAAGATAGCTATGAAGCTTTCTTT. It translates to CASSQDSYEAFF. The chain carries TRBV4-2 and TRBJ1-1; D uncertain. The germline V gene has CDR1 LGHNA and CDR2 YNFKEQ. The V gene lost 0 bases and the J gene lost 7 bases, with 6 bases spanning the gap. The CDR3 has 12 amino acids.

The V call is TRBV6-6, the J call TRBJ2-7, with 10 bases that match TRBD1. V shed 2 bases and J 4 bases; nucleotides not matched to a gene: 8. Germline V lookup: CDR1 MNHNY, CDR2 SVGAGI (reference sequence). The CDR3 totals 16 residues. The CDR3 spells CASSYATGGVGYEQYF. The CDR3 DNA is TGTGCCAGCAGTTACGCGACAGGGGGCGTCGGATACGAGCAGTACTTC.

V and J are TRBV10-1 and TRBJ2-3, with 7 bases lining up with TRBD2. J gave up 2 bases and V 0 bases, and 8 bases lay outside the gene matches. Per germline, CDR1 WNHNN and CDR2 SYGVQD (reference sequence). CDR3 length: 17 amino acids. The CDR3 loop is CASSESRGGSHTDTQYF. CDR3 sequence (DNA): TGCGCCAGCAGTGAGTCGAGAGGCGGGAGCCACACAGATACGCAGTATTTT.